The clone carrying this T cell receptor (beta chain) was recorded many times. Germline V lookup: CDR1 SGHRS, CDR2 YFSETQ. Between the trimmed V and J ends, which lost 4 bases and 4 bases, there was a span of 9 bases. The CDR3 is 13 amino acids. These data come from a study of neurological immune-mediated disorders. TCRdb recomputed calls from the 5' RACE reads with MiXCR, one row per CDR3 protein. The sample lists 65,000 to 90,000 distinct CDR3 sequences, 3.2% seen once, with around 5.5% in the top ten. The receptor was isolated from a woman aged 45 to 65 with multiple sclerosis. V and J are TRBV5-1 and TRBJ2-1, with D perhaps matching TRBD2 (5 bases). Sequencing input: PBMCs. CDR3 sequence (DNA): TGCGCCAGCAGCAGAAGAGGGTACAATGAGCAGTTCTTC. Translated: CASSRRGYNEQFF.